Sequencing of this TCR beta chain was carried out in a study of blood T cell repertoires in COVID-19 (dated by TCRdb to about 2020). About the full investigation: Samples covering the acute and convalescent phases of COVID-19 were provided by collaborators in the United States, Italy and Spain. The material from the prospective study consisted of cDNA or gDNA derived from T cells, B-cell-depleted T cells, or PBMCs. Subjects who had been exposed to COVID-19, were actively infected with it, or had recovered from it provided the deeply sampled blood TCRbeta repertoires that made up the dataset. The repertoires were released in a freely available public database intended as a resource for research on the immune response to SARS-CoV-2. Samples came from the ongoing ImmuneRACE study (first 160 participants) plus 1,254 subjects from 6 global collaborators. The sample metadata nearly always contained a de-identified subject ID, COVID-19 status, age in years and sex. Where available, HLA class I and class II types were taken from metadata supplied by the sample provider and were not determined by assay-based typing.

The CDR3 runs 15 amino acids, cysteine and phenylalanine included. Just CDR3 DNA is preserved here, 45 bases in frame from base 1. Trimming takes 10 bases off V and 9 bases off J; junction bases not matched to a gene: 16. According to the germline V gene, CDR1 reads MDHEN and CDR2 reads SYDVKM. To note about this clone: The target of this receptor is not known. No per-base quality is available; no much larger clone lies one base away.

The immunoSEQ Assay, a bias-controlled multiplex PCR, was used to amplify TCRbeta CDR3 regions from genomic DNA. As for the authors' bioinformatics: Within the assay, amplification of reference gene primers was used to estimate how many nucleated cells each sample contained. Sequence reads were collapsed and filtered to measure the absolute abundance of every unique TCRbeta CDR3 rearrangement. Productive Simpson clonality was computed per sample as the square root of Simpson's diversity index over productive rearrangements. The source is immuneACCESS, and TCRdb retained only in-frame sequences with V and J called. Part of the clones is not carried over; for the studies checked, unresolved V genes explain less than half of this, and the remainder is unexplained. V, J and clone size were drawn from that table, and D and trimming were deduced from the DNA. This sample is represented by approximately 210,000 clones; approximately 80% of them were singletons. The ten most abundant clones make up about 8.3% of the sample.

One collaborating source in Seattle enrolled patients during active infection and followed them longitudinally through the course of disease. Each collaborating institution followed its own protocols to collect whole blood in K2EDTA tubes. For TCRbeta analysis, collaborators shipped samples as frozen whole blood, isolated PBMCs, or DNA extracted from either of those sample types. Beyond this particular receptor, the publication reports: Clinical and demographic metadata were provided uncurated, with the amount varying by source and participant.

What was sequenced was peripheral blood. The receptor chain draws on TRBV28 and TRBJ2-1, and TRBD2 matches 9 of the central bases. The TCR sequence derives from a woman older than 75 with COVID-19, enrolled during active disease. The DNA is as follows: TGTGCCACCGCCCCGGGACTAGCTACCCGAGGTGAGCAGTTCTTC. Translated, this is CATAPGLATRGEQFF.